The present T cell receptor (beta chain) was sequenced within a study of vaccination and CD4 T cells after COVID-19. This clonotype was observed a handful of times. Antigen unknown. Noted treatment: roughly nine-day PBMC culture with coronavirus spike peptide pools or control peptides (ViraFEST assay). Samples of CD4+ T cells were obtained from the unexposed donor before the COVID-19 pandemic (2011-2018). The Oncomine TCR Beta short-read assay sequenced DNA from cultured CD4+ T cells. TCRdb re-called the PCR reads through MiXCR, storing one row per CDR3 protein. The table has fewer than 8,500 distinct CDR3 sequences, 35% to 40% seen once. Germline V gene lookup returns CDR1 KGHDR and CDR2 SFDVKD. There are 18 residues in the CDR3. With 9 bases clipped from V and 1 base from J, the junction kept 17 bases outside the gene matches.

This receptor was taken from a human donor in good health. The rearrangement joins TRBV24-1 to TRBJ1-1; 9 positions agree with TRBD1. Sequencing was carried out using CD4+ T cells from blood, cultured in vitro. The CDR3 nucleotides read TGTGCCACCCCCCCGCCCAGGGACAGGGAGGATAGGAACACTGAAGCTTTCTTT. This sequence encodes CATPPPRDREDRNTEAFF.